This TCR beta chain was obtained from a study of blood T cell repertoires in COVID-19. Sequencing was performed with immunoSEQ multiplex PCR; in TCRdb, only in-frame clones are kept and a portion is missing. The sample lists about 380,000 clones; roughly nine tenths were seen once. Germline loops: CDR1 MNHEY, CDR2 SMNVEV (reference sequence). This CDR3 is built from 16 residues. The V end lost 6 bases, the J end lost 4 bases, and 22 bases lay between the germline ends. The genes are TRBV27 and TRBJ2-7; D is perhaps TRBD2 (6 bases). Input material: PBMCs or T cells enriched from blood (not recorded which). This TCR derives from a woman aged 25 to 39 who had recovered from COVID-19. This chain's CDR3 is CASRPGVGVGWYEQYF. Written as DNA, the CDR3 is TGTGCCAGCAGACCGGGAGTAGGGGTCGGTTGGTACGAGCAGTACTTC.